A single TCR beta chain is shown here with its context. This clone has just a few counts. This clone's antigen is unknown. Per-nucleotide qualities are absent, and no much larger clonotype sits a single base away. Including cysteine and phenylalanine, the CDR3 has 13 amino acids. The kept DNA is CDR3 alone, 39 bases in frame from the first base. Deletion took 3 bases off V and 0 bases off J, with a span of 5 bases between the germline ends. The germline V gene gives CDR1 as SGHDN and CDR2 as FVKESK. This sample is drawn from a study of OX40 agonist ivuxolimab in advanced cancers. For the wider study: Ivuxolimab was an agonistic, fully human IgG2 monoclonal antibody directed against OX40 (CD134), a costimulatory receptor. Of the approximately 53 patients in dose escalation, approximately 20 had hepatocellular carcinoma, about 15 had melanoma, 9 had renal cell carcinoma and 9 had head and neck cancer. Partial responses occurred in three dose-escalation patients, of whom one had hepatocellular carcinoma and two had cutaneous melanoma. Peripheral TCRbeta sequencing aimed to test whether ivuxolimab altered TCR sequence diversity and caused clonal T-cell expansion. The paper covers the monotherapy dose-escalation part of the phase I ivuxolimab trial, which included N ≈ 57 patients. Intravenous ivuxolimab was administered to patients every 2 weeks at six dose levels: 0.01, 0.1, 0.3, 1.5, 3 and 10 mg/kg. A male proportion of 82.7% and a mean age of approximately 62 years, ranging from about 23 to 79, were recorded for the dose-escalation cohort. Prior anti-PD-1, anti-PD-L1 or anti-CTLA-4 therapy was permitted, and checkpoint inhibitors had been received by around 39% of dose-escalation patients. The paper's findings and limits, for the study overall: Low levels of normalized T-cell clonal expansion were also shown by some nonresponding patients. Clonal expansion of both CD4+ and CD8+ blood T cells was observed from baseline to week 6 at doses 0.1 to 3.0 mg/kg. After ivuxolimab, CD8+ T cells had more expanded clones than CD4+ T cells on average. In the 0.1-3.0 mg/kg groups, partial responders were among the patients with the lowest normalized peripheral clonal expansion, particularly in CD8+ T cells. Which antigens the clonally expanded peripheral T cells were specific for was not determined.

To sequence the TCRbeta CDR3 region, genomic DNA was isolated from the sorted cells. The immunoSEQ Assay was used for sequencing of TCRbeta CDR3 regions. TCRdb re-hosts the immuneACCESS table, in-frame sequences only. Its copies lack some clones; in the studies checked, an unresolved V gene accounts for under half of them, and the cause for the rest is not known. Recorded for this sample are 55,000 to 90,000 clones; about 86% of them occurred a single time. The ten largest make up approximately 0.86% of the sample. Patients with a history of autoimmune disease or receiving systemic immunosuppression were excluded from the trial. Peripheral blood for TCR sequencing was drawn from every dose cohort at baseline, at cycle 4 day 1 and at cycle 7 day 1. Samples came from an open-label, multicenter, first-in-human phase I dose-escalation trial of ivuxolimab. Adults with locally advanced or metastatic melanoma, renal cell, hepatocellular, or head and neck squamous cell carcinoma were enrolled in the trial. CD4+ and CD8+ T cells were sorted separately from peripheral blood before TCR sequencing.

The rearranged chain carries TRBV14 and TRBJ1-1; no D gene call is confident. This sequence originates from an adult with an advanced solid tumor such as melanoma, head and neck, liver or kidney cancer. The sequencing here drew on CD4+ or CD8+ T cells sorted from blood, taken in a trial of the OX40 agonist ivuxolimab. The CDR3 loop reads CASSQGVNTEAFF. Read as DNA, the sequence is TGTGCCAGCAGCCAGGGAGTGAACACTGAAGCTTTCTTT.